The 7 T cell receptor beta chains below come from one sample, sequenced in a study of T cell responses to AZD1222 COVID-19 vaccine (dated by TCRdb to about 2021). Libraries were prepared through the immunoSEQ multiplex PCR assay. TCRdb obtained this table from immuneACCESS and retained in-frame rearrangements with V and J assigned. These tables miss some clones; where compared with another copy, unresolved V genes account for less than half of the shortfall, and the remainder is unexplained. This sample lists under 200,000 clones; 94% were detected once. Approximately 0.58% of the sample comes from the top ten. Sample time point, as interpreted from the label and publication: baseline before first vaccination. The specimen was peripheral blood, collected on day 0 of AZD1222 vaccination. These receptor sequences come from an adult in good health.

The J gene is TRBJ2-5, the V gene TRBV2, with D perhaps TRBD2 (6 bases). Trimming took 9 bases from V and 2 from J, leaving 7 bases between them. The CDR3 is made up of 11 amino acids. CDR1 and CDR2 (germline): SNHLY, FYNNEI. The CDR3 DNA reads TGTGCCAGTGGAGGGCAAGAGACCCAGTACTTC. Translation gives CASGGQETQYF.

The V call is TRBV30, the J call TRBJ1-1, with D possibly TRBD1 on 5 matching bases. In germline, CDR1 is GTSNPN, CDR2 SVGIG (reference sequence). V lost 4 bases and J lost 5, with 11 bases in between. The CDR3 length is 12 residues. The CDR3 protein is CAWNAEGTEAFF. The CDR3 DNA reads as TGTGCCTGGAATGCTGAGGGGACTGAAGCTTTCTTT.

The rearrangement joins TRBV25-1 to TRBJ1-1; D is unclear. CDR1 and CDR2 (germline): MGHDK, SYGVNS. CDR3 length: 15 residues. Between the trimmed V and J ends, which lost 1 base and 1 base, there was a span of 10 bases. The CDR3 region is CASSELGSKNTEAFF. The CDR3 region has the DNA TGTGCCAGCAGTGAATTGGGCAGTAAGAACACTGAAGCTTTCTTT.

Written as DNA, the CDR3 is TGTGCCAGCAATTGGAGGAACACTGAAGCTTTCTTT. It codes for CASNWRNTEAFF. V is TRBV12-3 or TRBV12-4 and J is TRBJ1-1; D is undetermined. CDR3 size: 12 residues. V was pared by 7 bases and J by 1 base, with 7 bases between.

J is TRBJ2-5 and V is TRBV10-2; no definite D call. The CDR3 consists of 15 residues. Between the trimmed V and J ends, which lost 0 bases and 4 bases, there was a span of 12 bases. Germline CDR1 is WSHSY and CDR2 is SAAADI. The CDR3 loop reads CASSESNPRTETQYF. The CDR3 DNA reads TGCGCCAGCAGTGAGTCGAACCCTAGAACAGAGACCCAGTACTTC.

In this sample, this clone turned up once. CDR3 nucleotide sequence: TGCGCCAGCAGCGTCCCACCTCTAGGCTACACCTTC. Protein: CASSVPPLGYTF. V usage is TRBV5-1 and J usage is TRBJ1-2; D remains ambiguous. V dropped 4 bases and J dropped 8 bases, with 12 bases sitting between them. This CDR3 is built from 12 residues. Germline CDR1 SGHRS, CDR2 YFSETQ.

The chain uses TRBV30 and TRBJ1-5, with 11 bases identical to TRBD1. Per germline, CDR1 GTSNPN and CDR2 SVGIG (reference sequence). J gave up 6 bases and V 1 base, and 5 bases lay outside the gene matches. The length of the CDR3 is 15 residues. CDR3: CAWSASGQGVQPQHF. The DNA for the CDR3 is TGTGCCTGGAGTGCTTCGGGACAGGGGGTTCAGCCCCAGCATTTT.